The present T cell receptor beta chain was sequenced within a study of blood T cell repertoires in COVID-19. In the study overall: Some COVID-19 samples were acute and others convalescent; all came from the United States, Italy and Spain. In each case, the material was cDNA or gDNA derived from T cells, B-cell-depleted T cells, or PBMCs.

V lost 1 base to trimming and J lost 8 bases; unmatched junction nucleotides: 10. CDR3 length: 17 residues. The germline V gene encodes CDR1 KGHDR and CDR2 SFDVKD. In the authors' methods: The authors estimated nucleated cell counts from reference gene primer amplification. Assay: immunoSEQ multiplex PCR; the TCRdb copy retains only in-frame clones and omits some. V and J calls and clone size are given by that table; D and trimming were obtained from the DNA. The table records approximately 190,000 clones, about 86% of them present only once. The rearrangement uses TRBV24-1 and TRBJ2-1; 10 bases align to TRBD1. The origin of this receptor is a man under 40 with active or convalescent COVID-19. Material for sequencing was peripheral blood. CDR3 nucleotide sequence: TGTGCCACCAGTGATTTCTATCGACAGGGGGCCTCGGATGAGCAGTTCTTC. Translated: CATSDFYRQGASDEQFF.